The sequence of this T cell receptor (beta chain) was determined in a study of T cells in tumors after PD-1 blockade. General observations from the study: Some novel exhausted tumor clones appeared in pre-treatment blood, suggesting peripheral recruitment.

Of note for this clone: What it binds is not known.

The V and J ends lost 3 bases and 3 bases, in that order; junction bases with no gene match: 4. The germline V gene encodes CDR1 SNHLY and CDR2 FYNNEI. This CDR3 spans 15 amino acids. Clones were sequenced by immunoSEQ multiplex PCR, and TCRdb holds only the in-frame ones, with some missing. The profile shows around 45,000 clones, approximately 79% of them singletons. The origin of this receptor is a human donor with basal cell carcinoma. The chain joins TRBV2 to TRBJ1-2; 10 positions match TRBD1. Sequences were derived from PBMCs, sampled before anti-PD-1 treatment. The CDR3: CASSERGTGDYGYTF. Written as DNA, the CDR3 is TGTGCCAGCAGTGAGAGGGGGACAGGGGACTATGGCTACACCTTC.